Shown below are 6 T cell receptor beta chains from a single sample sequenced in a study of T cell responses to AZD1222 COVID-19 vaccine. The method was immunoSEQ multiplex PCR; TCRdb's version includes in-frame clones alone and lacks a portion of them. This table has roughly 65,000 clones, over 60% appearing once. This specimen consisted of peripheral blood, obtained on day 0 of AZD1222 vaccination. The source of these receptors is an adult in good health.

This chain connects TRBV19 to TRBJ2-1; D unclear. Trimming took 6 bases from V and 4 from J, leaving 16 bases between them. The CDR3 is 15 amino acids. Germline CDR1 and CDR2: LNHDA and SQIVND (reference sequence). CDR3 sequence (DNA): TGTGCCAGTAGCTTAGTAGTGCGTGGTTACAATGAGCAGTTCTTC. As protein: CASSLVVRGYNEQFF. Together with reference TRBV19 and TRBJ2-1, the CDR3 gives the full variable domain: DGGITQSPKYLFRKEGQNVTLSCEQNLNHDAMYWYRQDPGQGLRLIYYSQIVNDFQKGDIAEGYSVSREKKESFPLTVTSAQKNPTAFYLCASSLVVRGYNEQFFGPGTRLTVL.

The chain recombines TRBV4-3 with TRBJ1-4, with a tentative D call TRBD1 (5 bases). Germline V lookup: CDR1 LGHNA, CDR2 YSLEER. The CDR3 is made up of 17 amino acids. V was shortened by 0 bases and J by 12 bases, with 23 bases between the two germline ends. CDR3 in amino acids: CASSQDWVTRTGGELFF. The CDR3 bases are TGCGCCAGCAGCCAAGATTGGGTCACTCGGACCGGGGGGGAACTGTTTTTT.

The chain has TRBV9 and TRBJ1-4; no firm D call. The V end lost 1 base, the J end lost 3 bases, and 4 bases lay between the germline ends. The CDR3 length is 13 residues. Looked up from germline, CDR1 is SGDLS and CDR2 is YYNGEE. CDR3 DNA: TGTGCCAGCAGCGTACAGGCTAATGAAAAACTGTTTTTT. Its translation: CASSVQANEKLFF.

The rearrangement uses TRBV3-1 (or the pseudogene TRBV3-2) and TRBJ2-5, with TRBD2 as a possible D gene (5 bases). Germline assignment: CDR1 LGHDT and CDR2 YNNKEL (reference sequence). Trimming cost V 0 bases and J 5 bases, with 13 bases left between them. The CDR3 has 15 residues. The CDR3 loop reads CASSQDGREGETQYF. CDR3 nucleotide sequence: TGTGCCAGCAGCCAAGATGGCAGAGAGGGCGAGACCCAGTACTTC.

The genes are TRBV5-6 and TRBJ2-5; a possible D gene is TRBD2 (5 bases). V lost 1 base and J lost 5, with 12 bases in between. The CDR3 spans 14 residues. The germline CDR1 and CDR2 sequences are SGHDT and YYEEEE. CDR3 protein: CASSLFGRGETQYF. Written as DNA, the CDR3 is TGTGCCAGCAGCTTGTTCGGTCGAGGGGAGACCCAGTACTTC.

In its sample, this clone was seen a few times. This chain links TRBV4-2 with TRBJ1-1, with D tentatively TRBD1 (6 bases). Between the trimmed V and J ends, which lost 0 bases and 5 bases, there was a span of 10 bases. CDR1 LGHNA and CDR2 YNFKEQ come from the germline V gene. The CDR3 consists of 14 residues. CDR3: CASSQDSRGTEAFF. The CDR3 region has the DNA TGTGCCAGCAGCCAAGATTCAAGGGGGACTGAAGCTTTCTTT.